One and the same sample provided the 6 T cell receptor beta chains below, sequenced in a study of siplizumab effects on memory and regulatory T cells. Assay: immunoSEQ multiplex PCR; the TCRdb copy retains only in-frame clones and omits some. Seen here are over 100,000 clones, 92% observed once, and the top ten hold under 0.75%. Specimen: Tregs sorted from blood. The source of these receptors is a human donor in good health.

The chain employs TRBV5-1 and TRBJ2-5; D is uncertain. Per the germline V gene, CDR1 is SGHRS and CDR2 is YFSETQ. Trimming took off 0 bases at V and 5 bases at J, with 11 bases between the two ends. The CDR3 consists of 14 residues. CDR3 residues: CASSLGAVGETQYF. Here the CDR3 DNA reads TGCGCCAGCAGCTTGGGGGCTGTCGGGGAGACCCAGTACTTC.

This sequence joins TRBV11-3 and TRBJ2-1, with no clear D. The CDR3 extends over 12 amino acids. In germline, CDR1 is SGHNT, CDR2 YENEEA. The V gene lost 1 base and the J gene lost 9 bases, with 7 bases spanning the gap. The CDR3 nucleotides are TGTGCCAGCAGCTTAGCATCCTCTGAGCAGTTCTTC. Translated: CASSLASSEQFF.

This clone has a single count. The V call is TRBV21-1, the J call TRBJ2-5; the table assigns TRBD2, which was not confirmed against the DNA. TRBV21-1 is designated a pseudogene. CDR3 length: 17 residues. For the CDR3, the DNA is TGTGCCAGCAGCCCCCGACCTAGCGGGGGTTGCATGGTGACCCAGTACTTC. Translation gives CASSPRPSGGCMVTQYF.

The rearrangement uses TRBV9 and TRBJ2-1; D is possibly TRBD2 (5 bases). The germline CDR1 and CDR2 sequences are SGDLS and YYNGEE. Trimming took off 6 bases at V and 4 bases at J, with 11 bases between the two ends. The CDR3 contains 13 residues. CDR3 sequence (DNA): TGTGCCAGCACCAGGACTGAGTACAATGAGCAGTTCTTC. Protein: CASTRTEYNEQFF.

The rearrangement uses TRBV10-3 and TRBJ2-3, with 13 bases aligning to TRBD2. The CDR3 is 19 amino acids. J lost 2 bases, V lost 5 bases, and 13 bases had no gene match. CDR1 and CDR2 (germline): ENHRY, SYGVKD. CDR3 region: CAISRTSGGLIGVTDTQYF. The CDR3 DNA reads as TGTGCCATCAGTAGGACTAGCGGGGGCCTAATAGGAGTCACAGATACGCAGTATTTT.

The chain recombines TRBV18 with TRBJ2-6; D is uncertain. CDR3 length: 14 residues. Germline-derived CDR1 and CDR2 are KGHSH and LQKENI. V dropped 2 bases and J dropped 2 bases, with 4 bases sitting between them. The CDR3 loop reads CASSPSAGANVLTF. As DNA, the CDR3 is TGTGCCAGCTCACCAAGTGCTGGGGCCAACGTCCTGACTTTC.